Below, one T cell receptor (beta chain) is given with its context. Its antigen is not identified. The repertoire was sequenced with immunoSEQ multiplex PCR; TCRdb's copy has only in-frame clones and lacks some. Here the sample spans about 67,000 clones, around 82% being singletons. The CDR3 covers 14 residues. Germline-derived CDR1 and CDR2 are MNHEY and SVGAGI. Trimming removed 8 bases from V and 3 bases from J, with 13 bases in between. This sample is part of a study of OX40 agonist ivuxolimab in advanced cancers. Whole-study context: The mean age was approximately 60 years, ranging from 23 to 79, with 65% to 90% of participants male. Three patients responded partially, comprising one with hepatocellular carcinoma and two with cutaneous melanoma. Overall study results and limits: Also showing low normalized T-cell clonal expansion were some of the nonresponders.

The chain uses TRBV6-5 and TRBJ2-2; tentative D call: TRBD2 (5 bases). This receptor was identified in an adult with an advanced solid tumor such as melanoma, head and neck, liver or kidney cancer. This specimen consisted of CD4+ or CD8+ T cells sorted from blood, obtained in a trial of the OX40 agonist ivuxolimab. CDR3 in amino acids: CASRRLRDTGELFF. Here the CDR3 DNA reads TGTGCCAGCCGGAGGCTTCGAGACACCGGGGAGCTGTTTTTT.